The next 16 T cell receptor beta chains were all read from a single sample in a study of T cell responses to AZD1222 COVID-19 vaccine. Method: immunoSEQ multiplex PCR; TCRdb's copy keeps in-frame clones and lacks some. This sample carries under 110,000 clones, 90% of them seen once, and the ten largest clones take less than 9.5%. Material: peripheral blood, obtained 28 days after the second AZD1222 dose. Every receptor here comes from an adult who received the AZD1222 COVID-19 vaccine.

The chain couples TRBV6-5 to TRBJ2-1, with TRBD2 matching over 12 bases. The CDR3 consists of 16 residues. Germline CDR1 and CDR2: MNHEY and SVGAGI. The trim removed 0 bases at V and 8 bases at J, leaving 5 bases unmatched. The CDR3 coding sequence is TGTGCCAGCAGTTACTCCGGGACTAGCGGGCGGGATGAGCAGTTCTTC. It specifies CASSYSGTSGRDEQFF.

The chain has TRBV30 and TRBJ1-5; D call uncertain. CDR1 and CDR2 (germline): GTSNPN, SVGIG (reference sequence). Trimming stripped 1 base from V and 0 bases from J, with 7 bases between. The CDR3 is 14 residues long. This CDR3 is CAWSGSDSNQPQHF. CDR3 sequence (DNA): TGTGCCTGGAGTGGGAGTGATAGCAATCAGCCCCAGCATTTT. Looking up the rest from reference TRBV30 and TRBJ1-5 gives the full variable domain: SQTIHQWPATLVQPVGSPLSLECTVEGTSNPNLYWYRQAAGRGLQLLFYSVGIGQISSEVPQNLSASRPQDRQFILSSKKLLLSDSGFYLCAWSGSDSNQPQHFGDGTRLSIL.

V is TRBV7-3 and J is TRBJ2-6, with D perhaps matching TRBD1 (5 bases). The germline V gene encodes CDR1 SGHTA and CDR2 FQGTGA. CDR3 size: 16 residues. Trimming took 5 bases from V and 0 from J, leaving 11 bases between them. The CDR3 is CASSLGHTSGANVLTF. The CDR3 DNA reads as TGTGCCAGCAGCCTCGGACATACCTCTGGGGCCAACGTCCTGACTTTC.

The chain has TRBV5-1 and TRBJ1-1; 11 bases map to TRBD1. CDR3 size: 14 residues. The trim removed 3 bases at V and 4 bases at J, leaving 2 bases unmatched. The germline V gene has CDR1 SGHRS and CDR2 YFSETQ. In DNA, the CDR3 is TGCGCCAGCAGCTCGGGGACAGGGGGCACTGAAGCTTTCTTT. This translates into CASSSGTGGTEAFF.

The count of this clone is one. The chain recombines TRBV27 with TRBJ2-7; the D gene is possibly TRBD1 (7 bases). The CDR3 is made up of 16 amino acids. The germline V and J ends were trimmed by 5 bases and 4 bases, with 21 bases remaining between them. Germline V CDR1 and CDR2: MNHEY, SMNVEV (reference sequence). The CDR3 loop is CASSANPQGEAYEQYF. The CDR3 region has the DNA TGTGCCAGCAGTGCGAACCCCCAGGGGGAGGCATACGAGCAGTACTTC.

The rearrangement uses TRBV10-1 and TRBJ2-5; TRBD2 matches 10 bases. This CDR3 contains 18 residues. J gave up 2 bases and V 11 bases, and 20 bases lay outside the gene matches. The germline V gene encodes CDR1 WNHNN and CDR2 SYGVQD (reference sequence). The DNA of the CDR3 is TGCGCCCCTAAAAGGCCCCGAAGGGGACTAGCGTTGCAAGAGACCCAGTACTTC. Translated, it gives CAPKRPRRGLALQETQYF.

This chain links TRBV5-1 with TRBJ2-3; 12 nucleotides match TRBD2. Germline V gives CDR1 SGHRS, CDR2 YFSETQ. V gave up 7 bases and J gave up 2 bases; unmatched junction bases: 5. The CDR3 has 15 residues. CDR3 in amino acids: CASRLAGDPTDTQYF. The CDR3 coding sequence is TGCGCCAGCCGACTAGCGGGGGACCCCACAGATACGCAGTATTTT.

This rearrangement joins TRBV6-6 to TRBJ2-2; 12 bases map to TRBD2. V shed 8 bases and J 5 bases; nucleotides not matched to a gene: 6. The CDR3 has 15 amino acids. Germline V gene data show CDR1 as MNHNY and CDR2 as SVGAGI (reference sequence). The CDR3 protein is CASEFGTSGTGELFF. In DNA, the CDR3 is TGTGCCAGCGAATTTGGGACTAGCGGGACCGGGGAGCTGTTTTTT.

This chain connects TRBV20-1 to TRBJ1-2, with D unclear. Germline V gives CDR1 DFQATT, CDR2 SNEGSKA (reference sequence). V lost 3 bases, J lost 7 bases, and 9 bases lay in between. The CDR3 contains 11 residues. This chain's CDR3 is CSASPRGGYTF. CDR3 nucleotides: TGCAGTGCTAGTCCCCGGGGTGGCTACACCTTC.

The CDR3: CASSDPSGGAGLYEQYF. CDR3 in DNA: TGTGCCAGCAGTGACCCTAGCGGGGGGGCAGGTCTCTACGAGCAGTACTTC. The genes are TRBV25-1 and TRBJ2-7; 12 positions match TRBD2. After removal of 3 bases from V and 3 bases from J, the junction contained 9 bases not matched to a gene. Germline V CDR1 and CDR2: MGHDK, SYGVNS. The CDR3 loop spans 17 amino acids.

This clone came up once. J is TRBJ1-2 and V is TRBV6-5; 8 nucleotides agree with TRBD1. Germline CDR1 reads MNHEY; CDR2 reads SVGAGI. Unmatched junction bases numbered 5, after V lost 0 bases and J lost 5 bases. The CDR3 covers 15 residues. The CDR3 DNA follows: TGTGCCAGCAGTTACTCCCGAGGGACAGGATATGGCTACACCTTC. Its protein product is CASSYSRGTGYGYTF.

This clone was seen only once. The genes are TRBV13 and TRBJ2-2; TRBD2 agrees at 9 bases. The CDR3 is 17 amino acids. Germline CDR1 PRHDT, CDR2 FYEKMQ (reference sequence). With V trimmed by 5 bases and J by 7 bases, 14 bases remained unmatched. CDR3 protein: CASSPIGERGAIGELFF. CDR3 coding DNA: TGTGCCAGCAGCCCTATCGGGGAGCGGGGGGCGATCGGGGAGCTGTTTTTT.

The chain carries TRBV10-3 and TRBJ1-3; 7 positions agree with TRBD1. The V gene's germline CDR1 is ENHRY and CDR2 SYGVKD. Losses at the gene ends were 6 bases for V and 2 bases for J; bases not matched to a gene: 4. This CDR3 region has 14 residues. CDR3 DNA sequence: TGTGCCATCAGCTTTGGGACAGCTGGAAACACCATATATTTT. Its protein product is CAISFGTAGNTIYF.

This clone was seen only a few times. The chain employs TRBV4-3 and TRBJ2-7; 7 positions agree with TRBD2. J lost 3 bases, V lost 0 bases, and 8 bases had no gene match. The CDR3 totals 16 residues. The germline gives CDR1 LGHNA, CDR2 YSLEER. DNA of the CDR3: TGCGCCAGCAGCCAAGATCTGGTGGGAGGGTACTACGAGCAGTACTTC. It codes for CASSQDLVGGYYEQYF.

The chain combines TRBV5-1 with TRBJ2-5; D call uncertain. Trimming cost V 5 bases and J 5 bases, with 16 bases left between them. This CDR3 contains 14 residues. Germline lookup yields CDR1 SGHRS and CDR2 YFSETQ. CDR3 nucleotide sequence: TGCGCCAGCAGTACTAACTGGGCGTGGGAGACCCAGTACTTC. Encoded protein: CASSTNWAWETQYF.

This chain links TRBV5-4 with TRBJ2-7, with TRBD1 matching over 8 bases. The ends lost 0 bases at V and 5 bases at J; junction bases unmatched: 1. Germline CDR1 is SGHNT and CDR2 is YYREEE (reference sequence). CDR3 length equals 13 residues. The CDR3 sequence: CASSLAGGNEQYF. In nucleotides, the CDR3 is TGTGCCAGCAGCTTGGCAGGGGGCAACGAGCAGTACTTC.